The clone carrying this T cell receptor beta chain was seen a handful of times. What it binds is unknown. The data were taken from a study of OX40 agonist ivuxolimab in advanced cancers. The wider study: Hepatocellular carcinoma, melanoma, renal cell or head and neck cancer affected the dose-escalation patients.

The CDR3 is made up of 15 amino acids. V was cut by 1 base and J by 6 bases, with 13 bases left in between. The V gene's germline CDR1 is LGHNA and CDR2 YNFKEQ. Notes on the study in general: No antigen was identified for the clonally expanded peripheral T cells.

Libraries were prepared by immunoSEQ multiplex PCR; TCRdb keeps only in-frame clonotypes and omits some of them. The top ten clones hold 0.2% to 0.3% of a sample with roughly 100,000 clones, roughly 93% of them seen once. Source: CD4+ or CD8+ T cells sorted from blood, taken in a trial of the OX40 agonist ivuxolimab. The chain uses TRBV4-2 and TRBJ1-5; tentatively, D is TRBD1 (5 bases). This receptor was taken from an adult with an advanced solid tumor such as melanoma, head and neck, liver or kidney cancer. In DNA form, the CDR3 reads TGTGCCAGCAGCCAAGCCGACATTAGGGGTCAGCCCCAGCATTTT. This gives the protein CASSQADIRGQPQHF.